The rows below give T cell receptor beta chains drawn from one sample of a study of blood T cell repertoires in COVID-19. Produced via immunoSEQ multiplex PCR; TCRdb's table is partial and in-frame only. The repertoire has approximately 20,000 clones, around 84% of them found once; the top ten carry around 3.8%. Sequencing was done on a sample of peripheral blood. Every receptor here comes from a man in his fifties with active COVID-19. Each CDR3 is given with its conserved first and last residue.

>TRBJ1-4|TRBV7-9
CASSANRGKHYEKLFF
>TRBJ1-2|TRBV6-2/TRBV6-3
CASSFRYGYTF
>TRBJ1-1|TRBV10-2
CASSRDRGFFAEAFF
>TRBJ2-3|TRBV7-2
CASSTERIDTQYF
>TRBJ2-1|TRBV2
CASSSQGLAGGNEQFF
>TRBJ1-1|TRBV9
CASSARGFMNTEAFF
>TRBJ1-1|TRBV5-4
CASSLGQLGVNTEAFF
>TRBJ1-1|TRBV18
CASSPTGKPTEAFF
>TRBJ1-4|TRBV19
CASSPRQQSSATNEKLFF
>TRBJ1-1|TRBV5-8
CASSLKGAHQTGDTEAFF
>TRBJ2-4|TRBV27
CASRVTSGGAGNIQYF
>TRBJ1-1|TRBV7-3
CASSLRGEYTEAFF
>TRBJ2-6|TRBV19
CASSPWLARYSSGANVLTF
>TRBJ1-1|TRBV7-2
CASSGQINTEAFF
>TRBJ2-1|TRBV5-1
CASSFSTGSYNEQFF
>TRBJ2-3|TRBV4-2
CASSHPTWRASGVDTQYF
>TRBJ1-5|TRBV4-1
CASSQEAGQPQHF
>TRBJ1-6|TRBV27
CASSFSHSPLHF
>TRBJ1-5|TRBV5-8
CASQGSRNQPQHF
>TRBJ2-7|TRBV12-3/TRBV12-4
CASKQAPYEQYF
>TRBJ2-3|TRBV27
CASREAGGKDTQYF
>TRBJ1-6|TRBV6-5
CASSYSAGADNSPLHF
>TRBJ2-7|TRBV4-1
CASSHLGLKNSYEQYF
>TRBJ2-2|TRBV4-1
CASSQRTGTGELFF
>TRBJ1-4|TRBV7-9
CASSSSGPNEKLFF
>TRBJ2-3|TRBV5-1
CASRALAGELGDTQYF
>TRBJ2-1|TRBV20-1
CSASVAGGHYNEQFF
>TRBJ2-3|TRBV21-1
CASSKETIFHDRGTDTQYF
>TRBJ2-1|TRBV6-2/TRBV6-3
CASSPLSGGAYNEQFF
>TRBJ2-3|TRBV2
CASTKVAKADTQYF
>TRBJ1-1|TRBV6-5
CASIGGTEAFF
>TRBJ1-2|TRBV6-4
CASGSGPDYGYTF
>TRBJ2-7|TRBV5-6
CASSTGTREYF
>TRBJ2-7|TRBV6-2/TRBV6-3
CASSYEPGQGGYEQYF
>TRBJ2-1|TRBV14
CASSKGTTSYNEQFF
>TRBJ1-2|TRBV5-6
CASSLAGENYGYTF
>TRBJ2-7|TRBV9
CASSQGQRTYEQYF
>TRBJ2-1|TRBV5-5
CASSPRLAGGSYNEQFF
>TRBJ2-3|TRBV30
CAWIRGRADTQYF
>TRBJ1-1|TRBV11-2
CASSFVPRGGGNTEAFF
>TRBJ2-5|TRBV6-5
CASSDLWSGETQYF
>TRBJ2-1|TRBV6-6
CASRGGPGEQFF
>TRBJ1-6|TRBV2
CASSVRGTNSPLHF
>TRBJ2-7|TRBV7-2
CASSPAVGGGAYEQYF
>TRBJ1-2|TRBV19
CASSIGTRFYGYTF
>TRBJ1-6|TRBV7-8
CASSFSGTESPLHF
>TRBJ2-7|TRBV9
CASSVISGGPYEQYF
>TRBJ1-5|TRBV7-2
CASSPHTGQPQHF
>TRBJ2-7|TRBV4-3
CASSPGTGSYEQYF
>TRBJ2-1|TRBV20-1
CSARGAGEQFF
>TRBJ1-2|TRBV19
CASSNRDRYLEGYTF
>TRBJ2-7|TRBV7-2
CARGGMGDEQYF
>TRBJ2-2|TRBV30
CAWSVGRANTGELFF
>TRBJ1-2|TRBV3-1/TRBV3-2
CASSQASNRQGDGYTF